The 11 T cell receptor beta chains given below trace back to one sample, sequenced in a study of shared clonotypes between healthy human individuals. Assay used: immunoSEQ multiplex PCR; TCRdb lists only in-frame clones, some missing. Among roughly 2,000,000 clones listed, about 95% were seen once. Naive-designated CD8 cells lacked CD45RO, were positively enriched for CCR7, and omitted terminally differentiated effector memory CD45RA+ cells. Sequencing input: naive CD8+ T cells sorted from blood. These receptors originate from a man aged 18 to 35 in good health.

The genes are TRBV6-1 and TRBJ2-2, with D perhaps assigned TRBD1 or TRBD2 (6 bases each). Germline V gene sequence: CDR1 MNHNS, CDR2 SASEGT. V lost 3 bases to trimming and J lost 6 bases, with 14 bases between them. The CDR3 runs to 15 residues. CDR3 nucleotide sequence: TGTGCCAGCAGTGATTGGGTCCGGGGGCCCGGGGAGCTGTTTTTT. It translates to CASSDWVRGPGELFF.

V gene TRBV29-1 combines with J gene TRBJ2-7; TRBD2 might be the D (5 bases). Germline-derived CDR1 and CDR2 are SQVTM and ANQGSEA. The CDR3 runs 12 residues. V lost 6 bases and J lost 4, with 13 bases in between. The CDR3 DNA reads TGCAGCGTAGGAGAACCGGGGTACGAGCAGTACTTC. Amino acids: CSVGEPGYEQYF.

The chain uses TRBV6-6 and TRBJ2-3, with TRBD2 matching over 7 bases. Per the germline V gene, CDR1 is MNHNY and CDR2 is SVGAGI (reference sequence). The CDR3 has 16 amino acids. Trimming took 4 bases from V and 6 from J; bases not matched to a gene: 13. CDR3 nucleotide sequence: TGTGCCAGCAGTTCACCTCCGACTAGGGGAGGGGATACGCAGTATTTT. Its protein is CASSSPPTRGGDTQYF.

J is TRBJ1-5 and V is TRBV27, with a weak D call TRBD1 (5 bases). The CDR3 contains 14 residues. The V gene lost 6 bases and the J gene lost 9 bases, with 18 bases spanning the gap. Germline V gene sequence: CDR1 MNHEY, CDR2 SMNVEV (reference sequence). The CDR3 reads CASSVRDGSSPQHF. The DNA for the CDR3 is TGTGCCAGCAGCGTCCGGGACGGCTCATCGCCCCAGCATTTT.

The J gene is TRBJ2-3, the V gene TRBV10-2; D might be TRBD2 (6 bases). This CDR3 region has 14 residues. Germline V gives CDR1 WSHSY, CDR2 SAAADI. V was trimmed by 8 bases and J by 0 bases, leaving 12 bases between them. In nucleotides, the CDR3 is TGCGCCAGCCTGGACGGACTAAGCACAGATACGCAGTATTTT. Translating it yields CASLDGLSTDTQYF.

The V gene is TRBV7-8, the J gene TRBJ2-7; weak D call: TRBD2 (6 bases). The CDR3 is 15 residues long. V was clipped by 0 bases and J by 11 bases, with 20 bases between them. Germline V gives CDR1 SGHVS, CDR2 FQNEAQ. This chain's CDR3 is CASSLAESDRPGEYF. In nucleotides, the CDR3 is TGTGCCAGCAGCTTAGCGGAATCGGACCGCCCGGGGGAGTACTTC.

The rearrangement links TRBV19 to TRBJ1-2; D is unclear. Germline V gene lookup returns CDR1 LNHDA and CDR2 SQIVND (reference sequence). The CDR3 has 14 residues. The germline V and J ends were trimmed by 1 base and 4 bases, with 10 bases remaining between them. The CDR3 loop reads CASSIAPQTYGYTF. CDR3 nucleotide sequence: TGTGCCAGTAGTATAGCTCCGCAGACCTATGGCTACACCTTC.

V is TRBV10-1 and J is TRBJ1-1, with a possible D match to TRBD1 (5 bases). Germline V gene lookup returns CDR1 WNHNN and CDR2 SYGVQD (reference sequence). Trimming shortened V by 11 bases and J by 11 bases, and 27 bases separated the two germline ends. The CDR3 spans 14 residues. CDR3 nucleotide sequence: TGCGCCCCTCTTCCGGGAGGACGGGGGAATAAGGCTTTCTTT. Translating gives CAPLPGGRGNKAFF.

The CDR3 sequence: CASSASRTGGTEAFF. The CDR3 nucleotides read TGTGCCAGCAGCGCCTCTAGGACAGGGGGCACTGAAGCTTTCTTT. The chain links TRBV7-9 to TRBJ1-1; the match to TRBD1 covers 10 bases. The CDR3 totals 15 residues. Germline V gene sequence: CDR1 SEHNR, CDR2 FQNEAQ (reference sequence). Trimming removed 5 bases from V and 4 bases from J; junction bases left unmatched: 7.

The rearrangement uses TRBV27 and TRBJ1-2; D remains unclear. The CDR3 sequence is 14 residues long. V was shortened by 1 base and J by 3 bases, with 9 bases between the two germline ends. Germline assignment: CDR1 MNHEY and CDR2 SMNVEV (reference sequence). The CDR3 DNA is TGTGCCAGCAGTTTATTTGCGGGTTACTATGGCTACACCTTC. Its protein is CASSLFAGYYGYTF.

The chain carries TRBV9 and TRBJ2-3, with 9 bases matching TRBD1. V was clipped by 0 bases and J by 2 bases; unmatched bases: 7. The CDR3 contains 17 residues. Germline CDR1 reads SGDLS; CDR2 reads YYNGEE. CDR3 DNA sequence: TGTGCCAGCAGCGTAGACCCCACAGGGGGCAACACAGATACGCAGTATTTT. It yields the protein CASSVDPTGGNTDTQYF.